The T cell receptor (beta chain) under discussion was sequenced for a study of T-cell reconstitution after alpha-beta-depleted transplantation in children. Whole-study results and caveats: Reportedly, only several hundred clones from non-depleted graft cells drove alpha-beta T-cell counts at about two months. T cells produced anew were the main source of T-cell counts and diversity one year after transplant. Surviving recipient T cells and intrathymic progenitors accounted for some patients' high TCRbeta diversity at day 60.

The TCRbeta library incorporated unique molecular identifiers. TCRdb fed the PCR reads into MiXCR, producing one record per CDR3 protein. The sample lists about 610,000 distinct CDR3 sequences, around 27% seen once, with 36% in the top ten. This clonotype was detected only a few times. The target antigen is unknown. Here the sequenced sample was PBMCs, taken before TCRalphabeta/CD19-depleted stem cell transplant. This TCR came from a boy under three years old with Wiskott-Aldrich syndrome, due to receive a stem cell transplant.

The CDR3 reads CSARDRGPYTQYF. CDR3 nucleotide sequence: TGCAGTGCTAGAGATCGGGGTCCCTATACGCAGTATTTT. The rearrangement links TRBV20-1 to TRBJ2-3; weak D call: TRBD2 (5 bases). The CDR3 runs to 13 residues. V lost 0 bases and J 7 bases, leaving 11 bases between the germline ends. Germline V CDR1 and CDR2: DFQATT, SNEGSKA (reference sequence).